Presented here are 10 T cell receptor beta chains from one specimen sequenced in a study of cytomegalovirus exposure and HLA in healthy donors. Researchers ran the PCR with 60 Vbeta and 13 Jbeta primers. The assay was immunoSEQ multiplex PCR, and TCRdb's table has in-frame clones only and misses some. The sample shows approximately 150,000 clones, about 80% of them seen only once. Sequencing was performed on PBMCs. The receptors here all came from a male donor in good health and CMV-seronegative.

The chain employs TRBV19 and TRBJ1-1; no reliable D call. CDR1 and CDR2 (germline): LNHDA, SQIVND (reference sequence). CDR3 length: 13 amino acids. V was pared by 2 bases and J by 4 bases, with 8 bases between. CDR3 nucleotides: TGTGCCAGTAGTATAAGCTCGGGCACTGAAGCTTTCTTT. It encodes CASSISSGTEAFF.

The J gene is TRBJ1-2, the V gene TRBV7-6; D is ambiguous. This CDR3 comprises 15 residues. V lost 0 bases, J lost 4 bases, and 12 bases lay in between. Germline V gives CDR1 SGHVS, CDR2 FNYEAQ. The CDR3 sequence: CASSLASAASYGYTF. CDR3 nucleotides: TGTGCCAGCAGCTTAGCGTCGGCGGCAAGCTATGGCTACACCTTC. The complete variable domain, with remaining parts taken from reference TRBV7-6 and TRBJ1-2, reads GAGVSQSPRYKVTKRGQDVALRCDPISGHVSLYWYRQALGQGPEFLTYFNYEAQQDKSGLPNDRFSAERPEGSISTLTIQRTEQRDSAMYRCASSLASAASYGYTFGSGTRLTVV.

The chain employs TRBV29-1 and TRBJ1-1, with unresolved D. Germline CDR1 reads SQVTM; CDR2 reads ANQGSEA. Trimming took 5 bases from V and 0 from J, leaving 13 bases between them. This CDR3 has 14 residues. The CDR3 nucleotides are TGCAGCGTTTTGAGGGCGGGAGTGAACACTGAAGCTTTCTTT. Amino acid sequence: CSVLRAGVNTEAFF.

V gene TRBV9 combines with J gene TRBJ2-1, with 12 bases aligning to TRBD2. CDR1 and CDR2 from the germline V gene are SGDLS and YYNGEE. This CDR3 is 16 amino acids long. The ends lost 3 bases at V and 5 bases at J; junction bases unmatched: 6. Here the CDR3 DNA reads TGTGCCAGCAGCGCCCGACTAGCGGGAGACCACAATGAGCAGTTCTTC. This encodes CASSARLAGDHNEQFF. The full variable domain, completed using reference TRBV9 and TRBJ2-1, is DSGVTQTPKHLITATGQRVTLRCSPRSGDLSVYWYQQSLDQGLQFLIQYYNGEERAKGNILERFSAQQFPDLHSELNLSSLELGDSALYFCASSARLAGDHNEQFFGPGTRLTVL.

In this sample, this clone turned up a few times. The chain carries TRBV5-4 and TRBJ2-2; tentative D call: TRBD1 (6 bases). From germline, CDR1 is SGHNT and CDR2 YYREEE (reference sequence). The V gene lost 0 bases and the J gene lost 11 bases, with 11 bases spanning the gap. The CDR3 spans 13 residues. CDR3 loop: CASSLVGHPELFF. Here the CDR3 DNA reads TGTGCCAGCAGCTTGGTGGGACATCCCGAGCTGTTTTTT.

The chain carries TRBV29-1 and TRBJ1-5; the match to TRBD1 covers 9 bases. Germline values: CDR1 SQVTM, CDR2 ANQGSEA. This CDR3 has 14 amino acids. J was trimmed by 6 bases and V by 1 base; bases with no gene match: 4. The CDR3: CSVEVDRGTQPQHF. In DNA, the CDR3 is TGCAGCGTTGAAGTCGACAGGGGGACTCAGCCCCAGCATTTT.

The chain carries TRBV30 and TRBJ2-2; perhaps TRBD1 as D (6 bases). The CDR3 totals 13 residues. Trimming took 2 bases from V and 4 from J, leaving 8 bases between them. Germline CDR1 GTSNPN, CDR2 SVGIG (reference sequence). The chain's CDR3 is CAWSLGATGELFF. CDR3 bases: TGTGCCTGGAGTCTGGGGGCCACCGGGGAGCTGTTTTTT.

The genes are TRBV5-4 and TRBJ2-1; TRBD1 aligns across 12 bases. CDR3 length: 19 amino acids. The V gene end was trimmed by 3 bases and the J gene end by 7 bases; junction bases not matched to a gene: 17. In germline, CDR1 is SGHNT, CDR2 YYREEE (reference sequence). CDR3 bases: TGTGCCAGCAGCTCCACGGGACAGGGGGCAACGAAGGGTATGAATGAGCAGTTCTTC. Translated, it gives CASSSTGQGATKGMNEQFF.

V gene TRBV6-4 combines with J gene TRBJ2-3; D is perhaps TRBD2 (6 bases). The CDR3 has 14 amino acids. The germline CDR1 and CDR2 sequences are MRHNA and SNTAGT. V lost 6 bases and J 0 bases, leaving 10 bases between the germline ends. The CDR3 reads CASSPGTSTDTQYF. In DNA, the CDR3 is TGTGCCAGCAGCCCCGGGACTAGCACAGATACGCAGTATTTT.

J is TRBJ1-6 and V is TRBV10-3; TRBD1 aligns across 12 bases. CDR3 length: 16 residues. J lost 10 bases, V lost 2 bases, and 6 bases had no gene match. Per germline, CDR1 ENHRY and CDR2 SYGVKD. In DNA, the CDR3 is TGTGCCATCAGTGAGGCACGGGACAGGGGGCAATCACCCCTCCACTTT. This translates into CAISEARDRGQSPLHF.